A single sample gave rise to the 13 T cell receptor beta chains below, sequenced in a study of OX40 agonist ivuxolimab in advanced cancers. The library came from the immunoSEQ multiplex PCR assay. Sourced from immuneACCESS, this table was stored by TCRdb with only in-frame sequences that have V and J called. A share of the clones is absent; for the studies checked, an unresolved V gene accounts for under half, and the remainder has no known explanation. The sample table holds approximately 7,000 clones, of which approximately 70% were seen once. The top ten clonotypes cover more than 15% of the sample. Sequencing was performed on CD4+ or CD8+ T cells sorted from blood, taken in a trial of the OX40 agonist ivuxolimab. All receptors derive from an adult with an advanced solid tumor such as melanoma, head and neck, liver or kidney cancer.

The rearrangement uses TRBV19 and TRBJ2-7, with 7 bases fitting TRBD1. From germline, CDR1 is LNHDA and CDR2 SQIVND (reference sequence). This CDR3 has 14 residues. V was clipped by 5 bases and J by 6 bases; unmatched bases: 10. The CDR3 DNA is TGTGCCAGTAGTTTCGGGACAGCTTTCGGCGAGCAGTACTTC. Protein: CASSFGTAFGEQYF.

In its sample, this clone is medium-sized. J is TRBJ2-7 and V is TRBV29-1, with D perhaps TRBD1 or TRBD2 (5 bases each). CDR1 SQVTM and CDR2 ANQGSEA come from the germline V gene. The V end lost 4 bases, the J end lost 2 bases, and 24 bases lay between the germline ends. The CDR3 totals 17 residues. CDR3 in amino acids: CSVVVVWTPRGTYEQYF. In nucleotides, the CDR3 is TGCAGCGTTGTTGTAGTGTGGACCCCCCGGGGCACCTACGAGCAGTACTTC.

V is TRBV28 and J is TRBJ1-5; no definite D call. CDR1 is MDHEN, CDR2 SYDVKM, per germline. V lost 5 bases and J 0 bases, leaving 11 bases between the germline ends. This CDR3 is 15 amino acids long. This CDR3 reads CASSPQHYSNQPQHF. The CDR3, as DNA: TGTGCCAGCAGTCCACAGCATTATAGCAATCAGCCCCAGCATTTT.

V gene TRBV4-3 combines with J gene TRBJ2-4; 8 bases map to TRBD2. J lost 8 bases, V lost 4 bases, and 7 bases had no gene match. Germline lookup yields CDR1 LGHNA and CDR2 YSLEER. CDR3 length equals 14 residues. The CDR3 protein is CASSPAGAFDIQYF. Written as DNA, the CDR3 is TGCGCCAGCAGCCCAGCGGGAGCATTCGACATTCAGTACTTC.

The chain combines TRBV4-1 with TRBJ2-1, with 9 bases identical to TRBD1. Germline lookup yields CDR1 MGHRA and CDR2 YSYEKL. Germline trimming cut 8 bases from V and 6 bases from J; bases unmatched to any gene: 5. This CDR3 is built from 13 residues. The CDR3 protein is CASAGTGSNEQFF. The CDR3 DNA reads TGCGCCAGCGCCGGGACAGGGTCCAATGAGCAGTTCTTC.

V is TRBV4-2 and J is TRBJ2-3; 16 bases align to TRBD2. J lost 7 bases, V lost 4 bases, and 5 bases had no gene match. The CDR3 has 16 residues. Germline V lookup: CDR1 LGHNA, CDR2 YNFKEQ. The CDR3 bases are TGTGCCAGCAGCCCCGGGACTAGCGGGAGGGCTAATACGCAGTATTTT. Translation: CASSPGTSGRANTQYF.

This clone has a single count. The DNA of the CDR3 is TGTGCCAGTAGTAGCGGGACTAGCGTCGGGGAGCTGTTTTTT. It specifies CASSSGTSVGELFF. The chain combines TRBV19 with TRBJ2-2; 10 bases fit TRBD2. The CDR3 runs to 14 residues. Germline V gene sequence: CDR1 LNHDA, CDR2 SQIVND (reference sequence). Trimming cost V 4 bases and J 7 bases; bases outside gene matches: 3.

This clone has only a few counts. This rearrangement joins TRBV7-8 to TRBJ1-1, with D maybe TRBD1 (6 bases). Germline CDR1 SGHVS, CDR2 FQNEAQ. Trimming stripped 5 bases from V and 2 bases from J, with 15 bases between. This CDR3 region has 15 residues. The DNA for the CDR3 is TGTGCCAGCAGCCCCGCAGGGGCGATAAACACTGAAGCTTTCTTT. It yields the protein CASSPAGAINTEAFF.

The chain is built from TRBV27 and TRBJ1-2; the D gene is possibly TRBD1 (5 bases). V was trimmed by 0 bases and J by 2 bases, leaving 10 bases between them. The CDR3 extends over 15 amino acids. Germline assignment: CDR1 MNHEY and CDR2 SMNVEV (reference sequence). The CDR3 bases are TGTGCCAGCAGTTTATCCAGGGCTGGCAACTATGGCTACACCTTC. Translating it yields CASSLSRAGNYGYTF.

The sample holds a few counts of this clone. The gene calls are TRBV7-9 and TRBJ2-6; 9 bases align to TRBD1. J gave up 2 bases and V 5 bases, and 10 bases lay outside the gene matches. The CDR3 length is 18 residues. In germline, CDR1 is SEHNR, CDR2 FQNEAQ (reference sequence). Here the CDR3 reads CASSGGQGYRAGANVLTF. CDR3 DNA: TGTGCCAGCAGCGGGGGACAGGGTTATAGGGCTGGGGCCAACGTCCTGACTTTC.

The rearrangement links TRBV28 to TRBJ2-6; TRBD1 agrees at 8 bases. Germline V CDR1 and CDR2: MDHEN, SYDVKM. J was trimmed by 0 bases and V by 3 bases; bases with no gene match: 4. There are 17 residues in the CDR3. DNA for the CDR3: TGTGCCAGCAGTTTTGGACAGGGAAACTCTGGGGCCAACGTCCTGACTTTC. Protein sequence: CASSFGQGNSGANVLTF. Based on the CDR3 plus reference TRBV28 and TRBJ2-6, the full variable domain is DVKVTQSSRYLVKRTGEKVFLECVQDMDHENMFWYRQDPGLGLRLIYFSYDVKMKEKGDIPEGYSVSREKKERFSLILESASTNQTSMYLCASSFGQGNSGANVLTFGAGSRLTVL.

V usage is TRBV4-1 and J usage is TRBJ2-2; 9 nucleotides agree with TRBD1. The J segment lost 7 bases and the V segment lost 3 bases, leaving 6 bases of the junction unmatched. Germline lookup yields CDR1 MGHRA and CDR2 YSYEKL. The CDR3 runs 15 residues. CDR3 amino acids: CASSQRDREVGELFF. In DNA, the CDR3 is TGCGCCAGCAGCCAGAGGGACAGGGAGGTCGGGGAGCTGTTTTTT.

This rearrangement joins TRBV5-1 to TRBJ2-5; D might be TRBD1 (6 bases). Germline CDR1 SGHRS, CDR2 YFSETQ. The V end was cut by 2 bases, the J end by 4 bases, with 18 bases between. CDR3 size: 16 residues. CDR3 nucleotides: TGCGCCAGCAGCTTTCGACCCTCGGACAGCTCAGAGACCCAGTACTTC. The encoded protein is CASSFRPSDSSETQYF. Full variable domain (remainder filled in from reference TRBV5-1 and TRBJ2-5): KAGVTQTPRYLIKTRGQQVTLSCSPISGHRSVSWYQQTPGQGLQFLFEYFSETQRNKGNFPGRFSGRQFSNSRSEMNVSTLELGDSALYLCASSFRPSDSSETQYFGPGTRLLVL.